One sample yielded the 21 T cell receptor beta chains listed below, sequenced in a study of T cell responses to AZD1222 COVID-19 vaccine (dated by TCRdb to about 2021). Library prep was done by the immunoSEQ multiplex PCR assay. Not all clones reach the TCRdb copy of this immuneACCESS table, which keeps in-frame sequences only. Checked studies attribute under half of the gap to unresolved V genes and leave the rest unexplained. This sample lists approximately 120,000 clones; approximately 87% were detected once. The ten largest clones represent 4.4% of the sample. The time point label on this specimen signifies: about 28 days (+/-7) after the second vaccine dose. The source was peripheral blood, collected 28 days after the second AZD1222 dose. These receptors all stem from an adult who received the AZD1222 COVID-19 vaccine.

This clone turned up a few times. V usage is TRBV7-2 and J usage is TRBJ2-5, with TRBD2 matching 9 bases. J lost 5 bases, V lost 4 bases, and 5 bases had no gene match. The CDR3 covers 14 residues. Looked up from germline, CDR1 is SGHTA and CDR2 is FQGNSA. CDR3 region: CASSSAGGRETQYF. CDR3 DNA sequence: TGTGCCAGCAGCTCCGCGGGGGGGCGTGAGACCCAGTACTTC.

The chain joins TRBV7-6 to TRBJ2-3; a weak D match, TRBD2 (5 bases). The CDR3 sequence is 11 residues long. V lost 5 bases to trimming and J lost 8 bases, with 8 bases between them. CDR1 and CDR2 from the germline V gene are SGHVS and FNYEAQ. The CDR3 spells CASSPGGTQYF. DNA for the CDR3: TGTGCCAGCAGCCCAGGAGGTACGCAGTATTTT.

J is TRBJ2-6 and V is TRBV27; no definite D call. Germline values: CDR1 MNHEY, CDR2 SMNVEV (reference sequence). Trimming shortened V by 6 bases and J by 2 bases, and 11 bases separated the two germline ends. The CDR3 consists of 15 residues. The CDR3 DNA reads TGTGCCAGCAGGCCAAGGTGGACTGGGGCCAACGTCCTGACTTTC. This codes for CASRPRWTGANVLTF.

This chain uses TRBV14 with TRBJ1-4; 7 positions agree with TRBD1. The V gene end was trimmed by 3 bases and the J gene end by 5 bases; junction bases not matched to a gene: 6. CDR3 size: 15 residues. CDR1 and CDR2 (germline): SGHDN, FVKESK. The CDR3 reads CASSHETGPNEKLFF. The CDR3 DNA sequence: TGTGCCAGCAGCCATGAGACAGGGCCAAATGAAAAACTGTTTTTT.

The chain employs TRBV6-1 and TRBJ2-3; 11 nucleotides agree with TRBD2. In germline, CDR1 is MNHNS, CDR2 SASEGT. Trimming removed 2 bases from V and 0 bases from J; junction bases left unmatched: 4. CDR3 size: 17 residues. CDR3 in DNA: TGTGCCAGCAGTGAATTAATAGCGGGAGGGAGCACAGATACGCAGTATTTT. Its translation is CASSELIAGGSTDTQYF.

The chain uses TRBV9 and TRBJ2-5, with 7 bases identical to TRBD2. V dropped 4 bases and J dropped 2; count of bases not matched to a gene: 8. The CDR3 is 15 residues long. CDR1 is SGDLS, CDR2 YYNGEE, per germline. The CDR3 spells CASSLGGGTQETQYF. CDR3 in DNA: TGTGCCAGCAGCCTTGGCGGGGGAACGCAAGAGACCCAGTACTTC. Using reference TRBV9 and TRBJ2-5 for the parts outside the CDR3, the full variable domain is DSGVTQTPKHLITATGQRVTLRCSPRSGDLSVYWYQQSLDQGLQFLIQYYNGEERAKGNILERFSAQQFPDLHSELNLSSLELGDSALYFCASSLGGGTQETQYFGPGTRLLVL.

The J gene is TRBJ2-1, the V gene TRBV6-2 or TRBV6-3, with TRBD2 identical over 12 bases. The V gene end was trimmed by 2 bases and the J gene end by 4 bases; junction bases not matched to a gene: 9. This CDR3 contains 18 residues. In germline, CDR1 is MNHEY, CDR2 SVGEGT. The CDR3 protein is CASSYESSGLAGYNEQFF. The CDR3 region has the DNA TGTGCCAGCAGTTACGAGTCTTCGGGACTAGCGGGTTACAATGAGCAGTTCTTC.

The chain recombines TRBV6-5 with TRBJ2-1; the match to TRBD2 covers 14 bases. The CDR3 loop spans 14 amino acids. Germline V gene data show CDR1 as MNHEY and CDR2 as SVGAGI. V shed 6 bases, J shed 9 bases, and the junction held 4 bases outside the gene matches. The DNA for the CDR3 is TGTGCCAGCAGGACTAGCGGGAGGGCCGGTGAGCAGTTCTTC. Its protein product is CASRTSGRAGEQFF.

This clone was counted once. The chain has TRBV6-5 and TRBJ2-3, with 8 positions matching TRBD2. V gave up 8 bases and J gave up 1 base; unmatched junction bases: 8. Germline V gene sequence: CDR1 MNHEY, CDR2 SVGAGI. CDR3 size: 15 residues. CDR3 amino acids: CASARAGEGTDTQYF. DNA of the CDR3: TGTGCCAGCGCCAGAGCGGGAGAGGGCACAGATACGCAGTATTTT.

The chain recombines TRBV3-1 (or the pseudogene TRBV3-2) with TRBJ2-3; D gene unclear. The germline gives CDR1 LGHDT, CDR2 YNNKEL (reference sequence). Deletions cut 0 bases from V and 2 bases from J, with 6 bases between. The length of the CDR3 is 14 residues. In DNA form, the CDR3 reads TGTGCCAGCAGCCAAGATCCCTACACAGATACGCAGTATTTT. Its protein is CASSQDPYTDTQYF.

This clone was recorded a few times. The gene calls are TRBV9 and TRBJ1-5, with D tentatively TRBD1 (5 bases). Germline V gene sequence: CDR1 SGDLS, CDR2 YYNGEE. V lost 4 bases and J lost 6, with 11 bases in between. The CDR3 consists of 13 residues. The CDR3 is CASSRDPGQPQHF. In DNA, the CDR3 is TGTGCCAGCAGCAGGGACCCTGGTCAGCCCCAGCATTTT.

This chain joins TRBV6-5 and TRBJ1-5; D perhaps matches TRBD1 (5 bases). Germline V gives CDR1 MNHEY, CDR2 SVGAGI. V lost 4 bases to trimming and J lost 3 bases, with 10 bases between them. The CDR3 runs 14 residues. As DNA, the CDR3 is TGTGCCAGCAGTTTGGACAACCACAATCAGCCCCAGCATTTT. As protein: CASSLDNHNQPQHF.

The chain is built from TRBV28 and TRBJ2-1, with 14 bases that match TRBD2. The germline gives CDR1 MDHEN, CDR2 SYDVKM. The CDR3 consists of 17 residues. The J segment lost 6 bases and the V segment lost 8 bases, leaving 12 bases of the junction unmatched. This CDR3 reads CASSLVAGLAGANEQFF. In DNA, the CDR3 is TGTGCCAGCTCCCTCGTGGCGGGACTAGCGGGAGCCAATGAGCAGTTCTTC.

The CDR3 protein is CASSYGQQSNYGYTF. The DNA for the CDR3 is TGTGCCAGTAGTTATGGGCAGCAATCTAACTATGGCTACACCTTC. This sequence joins TRBV19 and TRBJ1-2; D is undetermined. CDR1 and CDR2 (germline): LNHDA, SQIVND (reference sequence). The CDR3 extends over 15 amino acids. Trimming cost V 5 bases and J 0 bases, with 13 bases left between them.

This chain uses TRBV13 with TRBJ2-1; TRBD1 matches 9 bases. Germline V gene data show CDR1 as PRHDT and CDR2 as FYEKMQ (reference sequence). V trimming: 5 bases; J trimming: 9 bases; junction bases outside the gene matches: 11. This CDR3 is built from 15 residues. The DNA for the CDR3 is TGTGCCAGCAGCCCACAGGGGGCCCCGCGGGGTGAGCAGTTCTTC. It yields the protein CASSPQGAPRGEQFF.

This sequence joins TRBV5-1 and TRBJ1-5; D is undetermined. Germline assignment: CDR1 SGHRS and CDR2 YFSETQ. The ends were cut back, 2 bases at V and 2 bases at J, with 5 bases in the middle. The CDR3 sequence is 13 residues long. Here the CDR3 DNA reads TGCGCCAGCAGCTTCGATGGCAATCAGCCCCAGCATTTT. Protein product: CASSFDGNQPQHF.

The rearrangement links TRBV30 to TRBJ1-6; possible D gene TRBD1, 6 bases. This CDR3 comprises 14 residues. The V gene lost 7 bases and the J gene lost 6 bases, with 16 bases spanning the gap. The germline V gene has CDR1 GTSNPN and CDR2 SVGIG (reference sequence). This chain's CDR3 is CASARTGINSPLHF. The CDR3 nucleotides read TGTGCCTCGGCGAGAACAGGGATTAATTCACCCCTCCACTTT. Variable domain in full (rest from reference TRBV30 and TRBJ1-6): SQTIHQWPATLVQPVGSPLSLECTVEGTSNPNLYWYRQAAGRGLQLLFYSVGIGQISSEVPQNLSASRPQDRQFILSSKKLLLSDSGFYLCASARTGINSPLHFGNGTRLTVT.

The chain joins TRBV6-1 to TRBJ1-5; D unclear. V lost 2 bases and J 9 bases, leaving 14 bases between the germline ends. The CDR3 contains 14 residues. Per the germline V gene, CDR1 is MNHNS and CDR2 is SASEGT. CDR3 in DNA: TGTGCCAGCAGTGAACTCGGCGTTATCGGGCCCCAGCATTTT. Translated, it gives CASSELGVIGPQHF.

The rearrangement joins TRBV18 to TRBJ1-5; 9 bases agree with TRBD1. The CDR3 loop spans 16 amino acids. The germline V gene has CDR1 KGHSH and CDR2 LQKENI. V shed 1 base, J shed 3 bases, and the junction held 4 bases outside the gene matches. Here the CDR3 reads CASSPQRDRDNQPQHF. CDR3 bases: TGTGCCAGCTCACCACAGCGGGACAGGGACAATCAGCCCCAGCATTTT.

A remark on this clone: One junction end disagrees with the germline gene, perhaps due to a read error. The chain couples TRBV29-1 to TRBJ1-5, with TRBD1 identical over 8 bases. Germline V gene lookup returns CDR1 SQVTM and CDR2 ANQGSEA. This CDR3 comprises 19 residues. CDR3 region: CSVEVDRVCSSLSNQPQHF. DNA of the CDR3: TGCAGCGTGGAAGTGGACAGGGTGTGTAGCTCCCTTAGCAATCAGCCCCAGCATTTT. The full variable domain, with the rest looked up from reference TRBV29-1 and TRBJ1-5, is SAVISQKPSRDICQRGTSLTIQCQVDSQVTMMFWYRQQPGQSLTLIATANQGSEATYESGFVIDKFPISRPNLTFSTLTVSNMSPEDSSIYLCSVEVDRVCSSLSNQPQHFGDGTRLSIL.

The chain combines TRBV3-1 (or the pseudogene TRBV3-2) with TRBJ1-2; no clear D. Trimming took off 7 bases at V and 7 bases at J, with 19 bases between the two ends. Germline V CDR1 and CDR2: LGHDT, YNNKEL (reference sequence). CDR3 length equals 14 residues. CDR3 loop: CASKGAGVASGYTF. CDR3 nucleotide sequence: TGTGCCAGCAAGGGAGCGGGAGTCGCAAGTGGCTACACCTTC.